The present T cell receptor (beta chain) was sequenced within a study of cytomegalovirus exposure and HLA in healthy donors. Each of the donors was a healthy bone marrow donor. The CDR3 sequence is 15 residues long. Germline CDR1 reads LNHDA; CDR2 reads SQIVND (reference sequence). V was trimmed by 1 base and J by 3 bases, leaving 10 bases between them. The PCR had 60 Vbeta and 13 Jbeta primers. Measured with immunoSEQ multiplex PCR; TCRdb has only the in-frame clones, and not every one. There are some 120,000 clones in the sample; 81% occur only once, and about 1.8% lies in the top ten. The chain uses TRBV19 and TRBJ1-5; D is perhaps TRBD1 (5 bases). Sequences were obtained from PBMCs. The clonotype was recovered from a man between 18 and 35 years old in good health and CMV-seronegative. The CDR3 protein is CASSIGSRANQPQHF. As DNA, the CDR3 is TGTGCCAGTAGTATAGGGTCCAGGGCCAATCAGCCCCAGCATTTT.